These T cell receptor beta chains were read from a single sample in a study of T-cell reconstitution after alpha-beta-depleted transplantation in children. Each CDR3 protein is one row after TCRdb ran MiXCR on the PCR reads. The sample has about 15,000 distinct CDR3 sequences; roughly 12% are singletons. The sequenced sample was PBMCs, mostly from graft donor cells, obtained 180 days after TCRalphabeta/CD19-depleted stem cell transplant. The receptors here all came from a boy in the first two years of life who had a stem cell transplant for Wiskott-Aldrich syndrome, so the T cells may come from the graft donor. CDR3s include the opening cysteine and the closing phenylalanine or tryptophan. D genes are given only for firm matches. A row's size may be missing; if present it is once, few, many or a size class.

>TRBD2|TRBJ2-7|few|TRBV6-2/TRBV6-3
TGTGCCAGCAGTTACTCGACTAGCAACCACGAGCAGTACTTC
CASSYSTSNHEQYF
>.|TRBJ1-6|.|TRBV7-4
TGTGCCAGCAGCCAACCCGGGGGAAAGGGCTGGTGGTATTCACCCCTCCACTTT
CASSQPGGKGWWYSPLHF
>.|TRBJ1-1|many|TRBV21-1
TGTGCCAGCAGCAAACGGGGAAAGGAGAACACTGAAGCTTTCTTT
CASSKRGKENTEAFF
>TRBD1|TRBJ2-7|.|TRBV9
TGTGCCAGCAGCGTAGGGGACAGGAGCTACGAGCAGTACTTC
CASSVGDRSYEQYF
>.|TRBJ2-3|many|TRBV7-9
TGTGCCAGCAGCTTAGCTCAGGGGACGGTGGATACGCAGTATTTT
CASSLAQGTVDTQYF
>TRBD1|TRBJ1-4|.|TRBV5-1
TGCGCCAGCAGCCCTCGGCCAGGGGGCGTTGGAAAACTGTTTTTT
CASSPRPGGVGKLFF
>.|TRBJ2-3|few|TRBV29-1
TGCAGCGTTGACAGGGGTGCAGATACGCAGTATTTT
CSVDRGADTQYF
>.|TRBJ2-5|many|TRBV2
TGTGCCACCTCTCCCTCGGAGACCCAGTACTTC
CATSPSETQYF
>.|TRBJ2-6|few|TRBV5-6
TGTGCCAGCAGCTTAGGCTGGCTGCGAGAGTTCTCTGGGGCCAACGTCCTGACTTTC
CASSLGWLREFSGANVLTF
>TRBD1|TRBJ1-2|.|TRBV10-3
TGTGCCACCTTTGGACAGGGTCACGGCTATGGCTACACCTTC
CATFGQGHGYGYTF
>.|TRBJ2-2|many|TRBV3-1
TGTGCCAGCAGCCTAAAGTCGGTCATGTGGGGATCCACCGGGGAGCTGTTTTTT
CASSLKSVMWGSTGELFF
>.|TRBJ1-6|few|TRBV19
TGTGCCAGTAGCGAGATCAGCTCCTATAATTCACCCCTCCACTTT
CASSEISSYNSPLHF
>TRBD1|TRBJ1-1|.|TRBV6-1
TGTGCCAGCAGCCTCGACAGGGTGAACACTGAAGCTTTCTTT
CASSLDRVNTEAFF
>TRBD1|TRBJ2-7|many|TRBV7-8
TGTGCCAGCAGCTTAGCAACAGGGGACGAGCAGTACTTC
CASSLATGDEQYF
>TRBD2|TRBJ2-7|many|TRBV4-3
TGCGCCAGCAGCCAAGATGGGGGACTAGCGGGAGGGCTAGGGGAGCAGTACTTC
CASSQDGGLAGGLGEQYF
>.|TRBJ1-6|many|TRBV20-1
TGCAGTGCTAGAGGGGTTAGAGAGTTCCTCCACTTT
CSARGVREFLHF
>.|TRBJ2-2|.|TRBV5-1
TGCGCCAGCAGCTTGAGCGGCTTTAACACCGGGGAGCTGTTTTTT
CASSLSGFNTGELFF
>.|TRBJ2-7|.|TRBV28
TGTGCCAGCAGCTCGGGGCTCCTATGTCTCTACGAGCAGTACTTC
CASSSGLLCLYEQYF
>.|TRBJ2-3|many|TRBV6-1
TGTGCCAGCAGTGACGTCCTAGTAATCGATACGCAGTATTTT
CASSDVLVIDTQYF
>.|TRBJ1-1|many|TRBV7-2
TGTGCCAGCAGCTTACTATTTGAAGCTTTCTTT
CASSLLFEAFF
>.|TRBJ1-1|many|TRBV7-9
TGTGCCAGCAGCTTAGGAACCAACACTGAAGCTTTCTTT
CASSLGTNTEAFF
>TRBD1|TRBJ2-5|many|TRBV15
TGTGCCACCAGCAGAGGGGCCCCAGGGGGTCGAGAGACCCAGTACTTC
CATSRGAPGGRETQYF